The sequence of this TCR beta chain was determined in a study of cytomegalovirus exposure and HLA in healthy donors. Only in-frame clones appear in the TCRdb table, and some are missing; sequencing was by immunoSEQ multiplex PCR. The sample gives 100,000 or so clones, around 96% of which show up once; 0.89% is in the top ten. The clonotype was recovered from a woman under 30 in good health and CMV-seronegative. The sample comprised PBMCs.

The CDR3 loop is CASSYSPGNTEAFF. The CDR3 DNA reads TGTGCCAGCAGTTACTCCCCAGGGAACACTGAAGCTTTCTTT. This rearrangement joins TRBV6-5 to TRBJ1-1; D gene ambiguous. CDR3 size: 14 residues. The V gene's germline CDR1 is MNHEY and CDR2 SVGAGI. Trimming cost V 0 bases and J 1 base, with 6 bases left between them.